The rows below give T cell receptor beta chains drawn from one sample of a study of cytomegalovirus exposure and HLA in healthy donors. Method: immunoSEQ multiplex PCR; TCRdb's copy keeps in-frame clones and lacks some. The sample contains tens of thousands of clones, approximately 80% of which appear only once. Sequenced material: PBMCs. These receptor sequences come from a man aged 25-45 years in good health and CMV-seronegative. Each CDR3 is given with its conserved first and last residue. The D gene is left open where the match is weak. Clone size is not always given. Where it is, it says once, few, many or a class for expanded clones.

15	TRBV5-4	TRBJ2-3	few	.	TGTGCCAGCAGCTTGGGACAGGCTGCGACAGATACGCAGTATTTT	CASSLGQAATDTQYF
15	TRBV7-9	TRBJ2-7	.	TRBD1	TGTTCCAGCAGCTCGGACAGGGGACTCTCCTACGAGCAGTACTTC	CSSSSDRGLSYEQYF
15	TRBV7-2	TRBJ2-5	.	TRBD2	TGTGCCAGCAGCCCCGGACTAGCGGGGCCCCCTCCCCAGTACTTC	CASSPGLAGPPPQYF
15	TRBV6-5	TRBJ1-1	.	TRBD1	TGTGCCAGCAGTAGAAAGGACAGGGAGGACACTGAAGCTTTCTTT	CASSRKDREDTEAFF
14	TRBV11-2	TRBJ1-2	.	TRBD1	TGTGCCAGCAGCTTGGAAGGGACAGTCCTGGGCTACACCTTC	CASSLEGTVLGYTF
13	TRBV28	TRBJ2-1	.	.	TGTGCCAGCAGTTTCGCCCACGGTAATGAGCAGTTCTTC	CASSFAHGNEQFF
15	TRBV10-3	TRBJ1-1	.	TRBD1	TGTGCCATCAGTGAGCGCAGAGGGGGCGCGACTGAAGCTTTCTTT	CAISERRGGATEAFF
18	TRBV7-8	TRBJ2-2	.	TRBD1	TGTGCCAGCAGCTACCCGGACAGGGGGTCTGAGGACACCGGGGAGCTGTTTTTT	CASSYPDRGSEDTGELFF
15	TRBV4-1	TRBJ2-5	few	TRBD1	TGCGCCAGCAGCCGGAACAGGGGTCGTGGGGAGACCCAGTACTTC	CASSRNRGRGETQYF
14	TRBV6-1	TRBJ2-7	few	TRBD1	TGTGCCAGCAGCCCTGGACAGGGACGATACGAGCAGTACTTC	CASSPGQGRYEQYF
15	TRBV5-4	TRBJ2-1	once	TRBD2	TGTGCCAGCAGGTGGCTAGCGGGAGGCAGCGATGAGCAGTTCTTC	CASRWLAGGSDEQFF
14	TRBV5-8	TRBJ2-7	.	.	TGTGCCGGGGGCCAGTCGTACAGAACCTACGAGCAGTACTTC	CAGGQSYRTYEQYF
15	TRBV5-4	TRBJ2-7	.	.	TGTGCCAGCAGCTTGGGTGGTAGAAGCTCCTACGAGCAGTACTTC	CASSLGGRSSYEQYF
18	TRBV6-1	TRBJ1-2	.	.	TGTGCCAGCAGTGACCCCTGGCCCGATGACACGGCTAACTATGGCTACACCTTC	CASSDPWPDDTANYGYTF
16	TRBV5-4	TRBJ2-5	few	TRBD1	TGTGCCAGCAGCTTGGCTACCGGGACAGGGCAAGAGACCCAGTACTTC	CASSLATGTGQETQYF
17	TRBV11-2	TRBJ2-3	.	TRBD2	TGTGCCAGCAGCTCGACCCGACTAGCGGGGAGCACAGATACGCAGTATTTT	CASSSTRLAGSTDTQYF
15	TRBV4-1	TRBJ2-7	.	.	TGCGCCAGCAGCCTTAGGCAGGGGTCGGCCTACGAGCAGTACTTC	CASSLRQGSAYEQYF
14	TRBV5-1	TRBJ2-3	.	TRBD2	TGCGCCAGATCCCCTAGCGGTAGCACAGATACGCAGTATTTT	CARSPSGSTDTQYF
12	TRBV30	TRBJ2-1	.	.	TGTGCCTGGAGCAGGGGTGCGGATGAGCAGTTCTTC	CAWSRGADEQFF
16	TRBV2	TRBJ1-2	.	TRBD1	TGTGCCAGCAGTCCCCAGGGGGCCCGCAGAGACTATGGCTACACCTTC	CASSPQGARRDYGYTF
15	TRBV13	TRBJ1-1	.	TRBD1	TGTGCCAGCAGCTTAGATGGAGGGGGCAGCGCTGAAGCTTTCTTT	CASSLDGGGSAEAFF
14	TRBV9	TRBJ1-6	.	.	TGTGCCAGCAGCGGGGGGCGGAATAATTCACCCCTCCACTTT	CASSGGRNNSPLHF
14	TRBV28	TRBJ1-4	.	TRBD1	TGTGCCAGCAGTTTGACAGGGGGCGAGGAAAAACTGTTTTTT	CASSLTGGEEKLFF
15	TRBV5-4	TRBJ2-5	.	.	TGTGCCAGCAGCTTTTCGGGACTCACCCAAGAGACCCAGTACTTC	CASSFSGLTQETQYF
14	TRBV18	TRBJ1-2	.	.	TGTGCCAGCTCACCATCGGCAGGGCCTTATGGCTACACCTTC	CASSPSAGPYGYTF
13	TRBV2	TRBJ2-7	few	TRBD1	TGTGCCAGCACGGGACAGGGGATCGACGAGCAGTACTTC	CASTGQGIDEQYF
15	TRBV7-9	TRBJ2-3	.	TRBD2	TGTGCCAGCAGCTTCCCTAGCGGGATCTCAGATACGCAGTATTTT	CASSFPSGISDTQYF
13	TRBV5-4	TRBJ2-1	.	.	TGTGCCAGCAGCTTGGAAAGAACGGGTGAGCAGTTCTTC	CASSLERTGEQFF
14	TRBV7-2	TRBJ2-7	.	TRBD1	TGTGCCAGCAGCCGCACAGGGGACTCCTACGAGCAGTACTTC	CASSRTGDSYEQYF
14	TRBV10-3	TRBJ2-7	few	TRBD1	TGTGCCATCAGTGGATCGACAGGGGAGTACGAGCAGTACTTC	CAISGSTGEYEQYF
15	TRBV6-1	TRBJ1-4	.	.	TGTGCCAGCAGTGGAGGATCTAAAGCTAATGAAAAACTGTTTTTT	CASSGGSKANEKLFF
13	TRBV29-1	TRBJ2-1	.	.	TGCAGCGCGACCGGGACTTCATACAATGAGCAGTTCTTC	CSATGTSYNEQFF
14	TRBV7-9	TRBJ1-3	.	.	TGTGCCAGCAGCTTACTGAGTGTTGGAAACACCATATATTTT	CASSLLSVGNTIYF
14	TRBV5-1	TRBJ2-3	.	.	TGCGCCAGCAGCTTGGCCCTGAGGGAGGATACGCAGTATTTT	CASSLALREDTQYF
15	TRBV19	TRBJ1-1	.	TRBD1	TGTGCCAGTAGTAGACAGGGGCTCATGAACACTGAAGCTTTCTTT	CASSRQGLMNTEAFF
16	TRBV9	TRBJ1-2	few	.	TGTGCCAGCAGCTCACAGGGTGGGAGGGCCCGAGTGGGCTACACCTTC	CASSSQGGRARVGYTF
14	TRBV11-3	TRBJ1-2	few	.	TGTGCCAGCATCGGTAGGACAGCAAACTATGGCTACACCTTC	CASIGRTANYGYTF
15	TRBV11-2	TRBJ1-4	.	.	TGTGCCAGCAGCTTGTTGGGAGGGGGAAGTGAAAAACTGTTTTTT	CASSLLGGGSEKLFF
14	TRBV29-1	TRBJ1-1	.	TRBD1	TGCAGCGTTGAAGAGCGGACAGGGAGGACTGAAGCTTTCTTT	CSVEERTGRTEAFF
12	TRBV29-1	TRBJ1-2	once	TRBD1	TGCAGCGTTCTCGGACAGGGATTGGGCTACACCTTC	CSVLGQGLGYTF
12	TRBV30	TRBJ2-5	.	.	TGTGCCTGGAGTTCCAGCGAAGAGACCCAGTACTTC	CAWSSSEETQYF
13	TRBV2	TRBJ2-1	.	.	TGTGCCAGCAGTGTGCTTGAGGGAGAAGGGCAGTTCTTC	CASSVLEGEGQFF
13	TRBV11-2	TRBJ2-2	few	.	TGTGCCAGCAGCTTAGTTCTCAGTGGGGAGCTGTTTTTT	CASSLVLSGELFF
16	TRBV19	TRBJ1-1	.	TRBD1	TGTGCCAGTAGTGGGGGGATCGGACAGGGAAACACTGAAGCTTTCTTT	CASSGGIGQGNTEAFF
21	TRBV28	TRBJ1-4	once	.	TGTGCCAGCAGTTTTCCGGTGGGGGGGGGTTTCGCCCCATCTACTAATGAAAAACTGTTTTTT	CASSFPVGGGFAPSTNEKLFF
18	TRBV7-2	TRBJ2-1	few	TRBD2	TGTGCCAGCAGCCCAGGGGGGCTAGCGGGGGGGCCTTACGATGAGCAGTTCTTC	CASSPGGLAGGPYDEQFF
15	TRBV9	TRBJ1-5	.	.	TGTGCCAGCAGCGTAGGGAGTAGCGGGAATCAGCCCCAGCATTTT	CASSVGSSGNQPQHF
12	TRBV30	TRBJ2-7	few	.	TGTGCCTGGAGTGTACGCGGGTACGAGCAGTACTTC	CAWSVRGYEQYF
17	TRBV30	TRBJ2-2	once	.	TGTGCCTGGAGTCCCCCCTACGGCAGGCCGAACACCGGGGAGCTGTTTTTT	CAWSPPYGRPNTGELFF
16	TRBV4-1	TRBJ2-5	few	TRBD2	TGCGCCAGCAGCCAAGCGTTTGGGCGGGGGCAAGAGACCCAGTACTTC	CASSQAFGRGQETQYF
15	TRBV28	TRBJ1-4	.	TRBD1	TGTGCCAGCAGTCCGATAGACAGGGTGAATGAAAAACTGTTTTTT	CASSPIDRVNEKLFF
11	TRBV30	TRBJ2-2	.	.	TGTGCCGCAGGTGTTACCGGGGAGCTGTTTTTT	CAAGVTGELFF
15	TRBV6-1	TRBJ1-1	.	.	TGTGCCAGCAGTGAAAGGGCAGGGGCGGGCACTGAAGCTTTCTTT	CASSERAGAGTEAFF
13	TRBV18	TRBJ2-1	.	TRBD1	TGTGCCAGCGGGCAGACAGGGGTCAATGAGCAGCTCTTC	CASGQTGVNEQLF
16	TRBV7-2	TRBJ1-2	few	TRBD1	TGTGCCAGCAGCTTAGTCGGGACAGGGGGCTCATATGGCTACACCTTC	CASSLVGTGGSYGYTF
15	TRBV2	TRBJ1-1	.	.	TGTGCCAGCAGTGGGGATCCCGGGGGGAACACTGAAGCTTTCTTT	CASSGDPGGNTEAFF
15	TRBV28	TRBJ2-7	.	.	TGTGCCAGCAGTTCTACGGGAGCCTTGTCCTACGAGCAGTACTTC	CASSSTGALSYEQYF
15	TRBV4-3	TRBJ1-2	.	.	TGCGCCAGCAGCCAAGGTGCTGAACACTACGGCGGCTACACCTTC	CASSQGAEHYGGYTF
14	TRBV7-9	TRBJ1-4	few	.	TGTGCCAGCAGCCGGACCAGGGAGGATGAAAAACTGTTTTTT	CASSRTREDEKLFF
13	TRBV18	TRBJ2-7	.	TRBD1	TGTGCCAGCTCACTGGGACAGGCTCGCGAGCAGTACTTC	CASSLGQAREQYF